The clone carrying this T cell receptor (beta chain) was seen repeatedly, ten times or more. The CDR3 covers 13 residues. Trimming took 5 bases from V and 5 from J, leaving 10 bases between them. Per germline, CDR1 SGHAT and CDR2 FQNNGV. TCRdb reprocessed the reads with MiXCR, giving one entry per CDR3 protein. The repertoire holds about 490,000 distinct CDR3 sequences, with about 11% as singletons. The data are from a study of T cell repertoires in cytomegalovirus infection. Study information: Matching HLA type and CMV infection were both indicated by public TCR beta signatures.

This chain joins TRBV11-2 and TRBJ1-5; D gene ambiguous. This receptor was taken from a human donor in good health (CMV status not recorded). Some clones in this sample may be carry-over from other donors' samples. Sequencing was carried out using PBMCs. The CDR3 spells CASSPGRHQPQHF. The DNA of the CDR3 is TGTGCCAGCAGCCCTGGGAGACATCAGCCCCAGCATTTT.